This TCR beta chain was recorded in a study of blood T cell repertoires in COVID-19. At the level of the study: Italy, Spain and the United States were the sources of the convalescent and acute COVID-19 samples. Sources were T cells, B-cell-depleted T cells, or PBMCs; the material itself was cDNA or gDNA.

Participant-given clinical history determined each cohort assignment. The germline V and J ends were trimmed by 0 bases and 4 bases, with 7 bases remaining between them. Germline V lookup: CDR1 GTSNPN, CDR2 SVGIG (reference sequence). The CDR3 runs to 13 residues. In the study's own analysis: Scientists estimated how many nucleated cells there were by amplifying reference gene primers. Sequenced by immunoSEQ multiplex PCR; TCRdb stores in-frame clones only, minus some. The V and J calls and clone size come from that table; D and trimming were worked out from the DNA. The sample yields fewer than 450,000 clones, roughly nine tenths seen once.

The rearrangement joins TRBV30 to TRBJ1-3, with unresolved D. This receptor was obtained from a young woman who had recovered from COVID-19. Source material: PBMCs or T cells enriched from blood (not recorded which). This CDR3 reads CAWSVYFGNTIYF. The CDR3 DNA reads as TGTGCCTGGAGTGTATACTTCGGAAACACCATATATTTT.